Below, 16 T cell receptor beta chains from the same sample are listed, as sequenced in a study of T cells in Graves' hyperthyroidism and ophthalmopathy. Amplification targeted TCR beta CDR3 regions from RNA transcripts. The HTBI set primed first-round TCR CDR3 RT-PCR. TCRdb re-called the multiplex PCR reads with MiXCR, one entry per CDR3 protein. In the table there are fewer than 500,000 distinct CDR3 sequences, about 13% of which are singletons. The sample was blood. These receptors all stem from a man aged 25-40 years with Graves' hyperthyroidism that later progressed to Graves' ophthalmopathy.

The chain employs TRBV6-1 and TRBJ1-5; weak D call: TRBD1 (5 bases). CDR1 is MNHNS, CDR2 SASEGT, per germline. V was pared by 5 bases and J by 1 base, with 15 bases between. CDR3 size: 16 residues. DNA of the CDR3: TGTGCCAGCAGTACTAAGGGGCTGGGGAGCAATCAGCCCCAGCATTTT. This codes for CASSTKGLGSNQPQHF.

This clonotype was observed a handful of times. The V call is TRBV7-3, the J call TRBJ1-4; no firm D call. Germline assignment: CDR1 SGHTA and CDR2 FQGTGA. Trimming shortened V by 8 bases and J by 3 bases, and 7 bases separated the two germline ends. The length of the CDR3 is 12 residues. The CDR3 sequence is CASAAANEKLFF. DNA of the CDR3: TGTGCCAGCGCCGCAGCTAATGAAAAACTGTTTTTT. Full variable domain (missing parts from reference TRBV7-3 and TRBJ1-4): GAGVSQTPSNKVTEKGKYVELRCDPISGHTALYWYRQSLGQGPEFLIYFQGTGAADDSGLPNDRFFAVRPEGSVSTLKIQRTERGDSAVYLCASAAANEKLFFGSGTQLSVL.

V gene TRBV20-1 combines with J gene TRBJ1-1; D uncertain. Per the germline V gene, CDR1 is DFQATT and CDR2 is SNEGSKA (reference sequence). The CDR3 has 14 residues. V lost 1 base and J lost 7, with 16 bases in between. The CDR3 coding sequence is TGCAGTGCTAGAGGTTGGTCTAGGAGAGATGAAGCTTTCTTT. This sequence encodes CSARGWSRRDEAFF.

This sequence joins TRBV7-8 and TRBJ2-3, with D possibly matching TRBD2 (5 bases). V was shortened by 4 bases and J by 0 bases, with 11 bases between the two germline ends. Germline values: CDR1 SGHVS, CDR2 FQNEAQ. The length of the CDR3 is 15 residues. The CDR3: CASSSQRISTDTQYF. CDR3 DNA: TGTGCCAGCAGCTCCCAGCGGATTAGCACAGATACGCAGTATTTT.

This clonotype appeared a few times. The CDR3 is CASSLMGTLGYSNQPQHF. The CDR3 DNA follows: TGTGCCAGCAGCTTGATGGGGACCCTGGGGTATAGCAATCAGCCCCAGCATTTT. The chain couples TRBV5-6 to TRBJ1-5, with D possibly matching TRBD1 (5 bases). Germline V gene data show CDR1 as SGHDT and CDR2 as YYEEEE. V was cut by 1 base and J by 0 bases, with 17 bases left in between. The CDR3 is made up of 18 amino acids.

This clonotype was found many times. The gene calls are TRBV12-3 or TRBV12-4 and TRBJ2-3; D might be TRBD1 or TRBD2, each matching 5 bases. Trimming cost V 7 bases and J 3 bases, with 23 bases left between them. The CDR3 is made up of 17 amino acids. CDR3 nucleotides: TGTGCCAGCACCTACAGTCGGGAAGGGGTTTCTACAGATACGCAGTATTTT. Amino acids: CASTYSREGVSTDTQYF.

The table lists this clonotype with a few counts. The chain joins TRBV6-2 or TRBV6-3 to TRBJ1-4; D remains unclear. Germline assignment: CDR1 MNHEY and CDR2 SVGEGT. The CDR3 runs 12 residues. The germline V and J ends were trimmed by 6 bases and 6 bases, with 8 bases remaining between them. The CDR3 sequence is CASRARDEKLFF. For the CDR3, the DNA is TGTGCCAGCAGGGCTCGTGATGAAAAACTGTTTTTT.

The sample holds a few counts of this clonotype. The V gene is TRBV5-1, the J gene TRBJ2-7, with a weak D call TRBD1 (6 bases). This CDR3 is built from 13 residues. CDR1 is SGHRS and CDR2 is YFSETQ in the germline V gene. V shed 5 bases and J shed 0 bases, with 9 bases lying between them. Written as DNA, the CDR3 is TGCGCCAGCAGACCGGACAGCTCCTACGAGCAGTACTTC. Amino acids: CASRPDSSYEQYF.

This clonotype was seen many times. The genes are TRBV28 and TRBJ2-7; the match to TRBD1 covers 7 bases. From germline, CDR1 is MDHEN and CDR2 SYDVKM. The CDR3 covers 16 residues. Trimming cost V 2 bases and J 0 bases; bases outside gene matches: 7. The CDR3, as DNA: TGTGCCAGCAGTTTAAAACAGGGGATCTCCTCCTACGAGCAGTACTTC. It is translated as CASSLKQGISSYEQYF.

This clonotype was seen ten or more times. The chain links TRBV13 to TRBJ2-7, with TRBD2 matching 10 bases. Trimming cost V 6 bases and J 6 bases; bases outside gene matches: 5. Per the germline V gene, CDR1 is PRHDT and CDR2 is FYEKMQ (reference sequence). This CDR3 is 13 amino acids long. The CDR3 nucleotides read TGTGCCAGCAGGCAAGCGGGGGGGCCCGAGCAGTACTTC. This codes for CASRQAGGPEQYF.

This clonotype was found many times. The chain uses TRBV28 and TRBJ1-1; D might be TRBD1 (5 bases). CDR1 is MDHEN and CDR2 is SYDVKM in the germline V gene. This CDR3 is 13 amino acids long. Trimming cost V 2 bases and J 8 bases, with 12 bases left between them. CDR3 sequence reads: CASSLGGVEEAFF. DNA of the CDR3: TGTGCCAGCAGTTTAGGGGGTGTGGAAGAAGCTTTCTTT.

This clonotype was found many times. The chain links TRBV6-6 to TRBJ2-2; D gene unclear. The CDR3 totals 16 residues. The germline gives CDR1 MNHNY, CDR2 SVGAGI (reference sequence). Trimming took 0 bases from V and 1 from J, leaving 9 bases between them. The CDR3 sequence is CASSYSGWGNTGELFF. CDR3 coding DNA: TGTGCCAGCAGTTACTCGGGGTGGGGGAACACCGGGGAGCTGTTTTTT.

This clonotype was counted only a few times. The chain combines TRBV18 with TRBJ2-1; D is undetermined. Trimming shortened V by 2 bases and J by 8 bases, and 13 bases separated the two germline ends. Germline values: CDR1 KGHSH, CDR2 LQKENI. The CDR3 runs to 14 residues. DNA for the CDR3: TGTGCCAGCTCACCAGGGTTAGTGGAATATGAGCAGTTCTTC. It codes for CASSPGLVEYEQFF.

This clonotype was seen ten or more times. The rearrangement links TRBV27 to TRBJ2-3; 8 positions agree with TRBD2. This CDR3 is built from 16 residues. Germline V gene lookup returns CDR1 MNHEY and CDR2 SMNVEV (reference sequence). V dropped 3 bases and J dropped 5; count of bases not matched to a gene: 10. CDR3 region: CASSLSPGLVVDTQYF. The CDR3 nucleotides read TGTGCCAGCAGTTTGAGCCCGGGACTAGTGGTAGATACGCAGTATTTT.

This clonotype was seen repeatedly, ten times or more. The rearrangement uses TRBV6-5 and TRBJ1-4; no definite D call. Germline V gene data show CDR1 as MNHEY and CDR2 as SVGAGI. Deletions cut 0 bases from V and 8 bases from J, with 10 bases between. CDR3 length: 14 amino acids. The CDR3 is CASSYSTRREKLFF. The CDR3 coding sequence is TGTGCCAGCAGTTACTCGACAAGGAGGGAAAAACTGTTTTTT.

J is TRBJ1-5 and V is TRBV15; D might be TRBD1 (6 bases). This CDR3 is built from 16 residues. The germline V gene has CDR1 LNHNV and CDR2 YYDKDF (reference sequence). V lost 1 base, J lost 7 bases, and 17 bases lay in between. CDR3 sequence reads: CATSRGLRGQDQPQHF. In nucleotides, the CDR3 is TGTGCCACCAGCAGAGGGCTGCGGGGGCAAGACCAGCCCCAGCATTTT.